This T cell receptor (beta chain) was retrieved from a study of post-analysis software for immune sequencing data. The overall study: The courses of disease that were included comprised relapsing-remitting, secondary progressive and progressive-relapsing multiple sclerosis. Whole-study results and caveats: Among four or five TRBV segments more frequent in patients than controls were TRBV5-6, TRBV5-1 and TRBV20-1. Analysis by F measure revealed that same-batch samples clustered strongly together. There was significantly lower normalized Chao1 diversity in multiple sclerosis patients than in controls.

Tagging with unique molecular identifiers was a feature of the TCR beta cDNA libraries. T cells numbering about 0.85 to 10 million gave rise to roughly 0.5 million cDNA molecules. TCRdb passed the PCR reads through MiXCR, listing each CDR3 protein once. The data contain 430,000 or so distinct CDR3 sequences, 35% to 45% of them singletons. V lost 8 bases, J lost 6 bases, and 11 bases stayed unmatched. The CDR3 length is 14 residues. Remarks on this clonotype: Its antigen is not known.

The chain has TRBV12-3 or TRBV12-4 and TRBJ2-7, with TRBD1 matching 9 bases. The receptor comes from a girl aged 2 to 10 with multiple sclerosis. Sample: blood. CDR3 coding DNA: TGTGCCAGCTGGCGGACAGGGGCGGGTACCGAGCAGTACTTC. Protein product: CASWRTGAGTEQYF.